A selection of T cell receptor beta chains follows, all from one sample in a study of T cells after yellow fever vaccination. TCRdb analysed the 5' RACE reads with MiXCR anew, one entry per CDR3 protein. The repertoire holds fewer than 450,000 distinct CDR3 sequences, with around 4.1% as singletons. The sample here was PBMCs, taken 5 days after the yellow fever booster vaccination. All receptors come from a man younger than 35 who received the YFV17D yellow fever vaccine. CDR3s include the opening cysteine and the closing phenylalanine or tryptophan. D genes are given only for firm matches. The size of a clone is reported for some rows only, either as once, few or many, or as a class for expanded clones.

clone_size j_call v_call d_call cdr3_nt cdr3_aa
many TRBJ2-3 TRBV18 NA TGTGCCAGCTCACCGCCCTCAGGGGAAGATACGCAGTATTTT CASSPPSGEDTQYF
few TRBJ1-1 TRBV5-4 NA TGTGCCAGCAGCCTTGTCGGGGCGAGGAAAACTGAAGCTTTCTTT CASSLVGARKTEAFF
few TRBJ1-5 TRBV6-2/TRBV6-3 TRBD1 TGTGCCAGCAGTTACGCCGGGACAGGGTATCAGCCCCAGCATTTT CASSYAGTGYQPQHF
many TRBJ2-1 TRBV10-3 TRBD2 TGTGCCATCAGTAGGACTAGCGCCGGGGTCGATGAGCAGTTCTTC CAISRTSAGVDEQFF
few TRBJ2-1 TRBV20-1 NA TGCAGTGCTCTGCGGGCTAGTTACAATGAGCAGTTCTTC CSALRASYNEQFF
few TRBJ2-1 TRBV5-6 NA TGTGCCAGCAGCTTAGTCGCGGGGCCGCTAGGATCCTACAATGAGCAGTTCTTC CASSLVAGPLGSYNEQFF
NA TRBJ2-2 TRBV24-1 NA TGTGCCACCAGTGCAGGGGAAGTTGCCGGGGAGCTGTTTTTT CATSAGEVAGELFF
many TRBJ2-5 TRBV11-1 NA TGTGCCAGCAGCCCGGATCCTGAAGAGACCCAGTACTTC CASSPDPEETQYF
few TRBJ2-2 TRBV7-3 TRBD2 TGTGCCAGCAGCTTAACTAGCGGGGAGTACACCGGGGAGCTGTTTTTT CASSLTSGEYTGELFF
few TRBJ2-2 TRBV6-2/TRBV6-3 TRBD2 TGTGCCAGCAGTATCCCCAGCGGGGGGGCCCACGGGGAGCTGTTTTTT CASSIPSGGAHGELFF
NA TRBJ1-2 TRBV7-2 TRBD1 TGTGCCAGCAGCTTAAGGGGGCTAAGCGGCTACACCTTC CASSLRGLSGYTF
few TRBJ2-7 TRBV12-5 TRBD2 TGTGCTAGTGGTTTGAGGACTAGCGGGGGCTCCTACGAGCAGTACTTC CASGLRTSGGSYEQYF
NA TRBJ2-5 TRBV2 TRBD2 TGTGCCAGTACCACAATCGGGGGGGACCAAGAGACCCAGTACTTC CASTTIGGDQETQYF
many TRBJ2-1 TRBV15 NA TGTGCCACCAGCAGAGATTATTACGGAGGTTTAGCCAATGAGCAGTTCTTC CATSRDYYGGLANEQFF
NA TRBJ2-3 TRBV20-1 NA TGCAGTGCCCTCCCGTTTGTTGCGCAGTATTTT CSALPFVAQYF
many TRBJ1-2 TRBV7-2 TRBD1 TGTGCCAGCAGTGTTACCGGGACAGGGAACTATGGCTACACCTTC CASSVTGTGNYGYTF
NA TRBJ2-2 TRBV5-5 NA TGTGCCAGCAGCTTTTGGGCAGGGGAGACCGGGGAGCTGTTTTTT CASSFWAGETGELFF
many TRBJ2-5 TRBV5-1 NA TGCGCCAGCAGCCCGACAGAGGATGAGACCCAGTACTTC CASSPTEDETQYF
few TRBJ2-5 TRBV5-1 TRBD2 TGCGCCAGCAGCCCGACTAGCGGGGGGGCCGTTGAGACCCAGTACTTC CASSPTSGGAVETQYF
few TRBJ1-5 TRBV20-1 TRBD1 TGCAGTGCCGGGACAGGGGATCAGCCCCAGCATTTT CSAGTGDQPQHF
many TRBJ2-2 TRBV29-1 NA TGCAGCGTTTGGGGGGGCAATGGCGGGGAGCTGTTTTTT CSVWGGNGGELFF
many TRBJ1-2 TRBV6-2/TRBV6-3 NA TGTGCCAGCAGTTACCAGGAGCGGGCTGGCTACACCTTC CASSYQERAGYTF
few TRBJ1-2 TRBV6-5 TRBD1 TGTGCCAGCAGTTACTCCTGGACAGGGGTATATGGCTACACCTTC CASSYSWTGVYGYTF
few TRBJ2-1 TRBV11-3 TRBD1 TGTGCCAGCAGCTTGGAACAGGGGGCGATTGGCAATGAGCAGTTCTTC CASSLEQGAIGNEQFF
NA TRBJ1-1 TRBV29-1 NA TGCAGCGTAGCACCCCAGGGAAACACTGAAGCTTTCTTT CSVAPQGNTEAFF
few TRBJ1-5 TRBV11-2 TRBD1 TGTGCCAGCAGCTGGGGACAGGCTCAGCCCCAGCATTTT CASSWGQAQPQHF
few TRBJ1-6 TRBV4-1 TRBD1 TGCGCCAGCAGCGCGGGACAGAGCTCCTATAATTCACCCCTCCACTTT CASSAGQSSYNSPLHF
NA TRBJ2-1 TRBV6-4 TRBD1 TGTGCCAGCAGCGAGACAGGGTACAATGAGCAGTTCTTC CASSETGYNEQFF
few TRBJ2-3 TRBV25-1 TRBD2 TGTGCCAGCAGTGAGGCCCTTTCAGGGAGGGCGCAGTATTTT CASSEALSGRAQYF
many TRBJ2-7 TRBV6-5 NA TGTGCCAGCAGTTATTCAGGCAGCTCCTACGAGCAGTACTTC CASSYSGSSYEQYF
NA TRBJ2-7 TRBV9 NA TGTGCCAGCAGCGTAGCTTTAGGGGGCGAGCAGTACTTC CASSVALGGEQYF
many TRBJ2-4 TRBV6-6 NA TGTGCCAGCAGTTACTCAGTGGGGCCGGGACTAGCCAAAAACATTCAGTACTTC CASSYSVGPGLAKNIQYF
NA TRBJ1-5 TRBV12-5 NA TGTGCTAGTGGTTTGTTATTAGGGCAGCCCCAGCATTTT CASGLLLGQPQHF
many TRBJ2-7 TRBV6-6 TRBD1 TGTGCCAGCACGACAGGGGAGTTTCGCGAGCAGTACTTC CASTTGEFREQYF
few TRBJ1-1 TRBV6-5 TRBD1 TGTGCCAGCAGTCTCAAGGGACAGGCCACTGAAGCTTTCTTT CASSLKGQATEAFF
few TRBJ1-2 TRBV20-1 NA TGCAGTGCTAGAAGCTATGGCTACACCTTC CSARSYGYTF
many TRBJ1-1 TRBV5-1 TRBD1 TGCGCCAGCAGCCCACAGGGGTTCACTGAAGCTTTCTTT CASSPQGFTEAFF